The 18 T cell receptor beta chains below come from one sample, sequenced in a study of shared clonotypes between healthy human individuals. Profiling relied on immunoSEQ multiplex PCR, and the TCRdb table lists in-frame clones only, not all of them. Of about 2 million clones listed, roughly 94% are singletons. The material sequenced was naive CD4+ T cells sorted from blood. Subset meaning: CD45RA+ positively selected. Receptors originate from a man aged 18-30 years in good health.

This clone was seen a handful of times. The sample carries other DNA sequences with the same CDR3. V gene TRBV9 combines with J gene TRBJ2-2; D is possibly TRBD1 (5 bases). V lost 1 base, J lost 4 bases, and 5 bases lay in between. The V gene's germline CDR1 is SGDLS and CDR2 YYNGEE. The CDR3 totals 13 residues. Here the CDR3 reads CASSVQGTGELFF. For the CDR3, the DNA is TGTGCCAGCAGCGTACAGGGCACCGGGGAGCTGTTTTTT.

The chain is built from TRBV7-3 and TRBJ1-6; D gene ambiguous. Between the trimmed V and J ends, which lost 2 bases and 9 bases, there was a span of 11 bases. The CDR3 length is 14 residues. Germline-derived CDR1 and CDR2 are SGHTA and FQGTGA. The CDR3 DNA reads as TGTGCCAGCAGCTTAGGAGGGTTTGGTTCACCCCTCCACTTT. Translating gives CASSLGGFGSPLHF.

The count of this clone is one. V gene TRBV6-1 combines with J gene TRBJ1-3, with 8 nucleotides matching TRBD1. Germline values: CDR1 MNHNS, CDR2 SASEGT. CDR3 length: 15 amino acids. J was trimmed by 1 base and V by 7 bases; bases with no gene match: 6. This CDR3 is CASTGQGESGNTIYF. For the CDR3, the DNA is TGTGCCAGCACCGGACAGGGCGAATCTGGAAACACCATATATTTT.

This chain uses TRBV2 with TRBJ1-2; 7 bases align to TRBD1. Trimming at V came to 6 bases and at J to 2 bases, leaving 9 bases not matched to a gene. In germline, CDR1 is SNHLY, CDR2 FYNNEI. The CDR3 consists of 15 residues. The CDR3 loop is CASSREGRGNYGYTF. The CDR3, as DNA: TGTGCCAGCAGCCGCGAGGGCAGGGGGAACTATGGCTACACCTTC.

CDR3 in DNA: TGTGCCAGCAGCTTAGAATGGACAGACTATGGCTACACCTTC. Residues: CASSLEWTDYGYTF. The chain employs TRBV7-9 and TRBJ1-2; weak D call: TRBD1 (6 bases). Between the trimmed V and J ends, which lost 1 base and 3 bases, there was a span of 9 bases. Germline values: CDR1 SEHNR, CDR2 FQNEAQ (reference sequence). The CDR3 sequence is 14 residues long.

The chain joins TRBV5-1 to TRBJ2-2; 9 bases are a match to TRBD2. The CDR3 is 16 residues long. V dropped 4 bases and J dropped 7; count of bases not matched to a gene: 11. Germline V gene sequence: CDR1 SGHRS, CDR2 YFSETQ. The CDR3 DNA follows: TGCGCCAGCAGCCTGCAGCGGGGGGCCCTCAACGGGGAGCTGTTTTTT. It specifies CASSLQRGALNGELFF.

This clone was seen only once. The CDR3 region has the DNA TGTGCCATCAGCGATTCCCTCTCACAGGGGACTAATGAAAAACTGTTTTTT. This codes for CAISDSLSQGTNEKLFF. This chain connects TRBV10-3 to TRBJ1-4; TRBD1 matches 7 bases. Germline V gene lookup returns CDR1 ENHRY and CDR2 SYGVKD. The CDR3 is 17 amino acids. The J segment lost 2 bases and the V segment lost 6 bases, leaving 12 bases of the junction unmatched.

V usage is TRBV5-1 and J usage is TRBJ1-5, with D possibly matching TRBD1 (5 bases). Germline loops: CDR1 SGHRS, CDR2 YFSETQ. V was cut by 2 bases and J by 0 bases, with 9 bases left in between. The CDR3 is made up of 15 amino acids. CDR3 protein: CASSFGGNSNQPQHF. The CDR3 DNA follows: TGCGCCAGCAGCTTCGGGGGTAATAGCAATCAGCCCCAGCATTTT.

Comments on this clone: The sample carries other DNA sequences with the same CDR3. The CDR3: CASSFRENTEAFF. CDR3 in DNA: TGTGCCAGCAGTTTCCGGGAGAACACTGAAGCTTTCTTT. The V gene is TRBV27, the J gene TRBJ1-1; unclear D gene. Looked up from germline, CDR1 is MNHEY and CDR2 is SMNVEV (reference sequence). This CDR3 spans 13 amino acids. V lost 3 bases to trimming and J lost 1 base, with 6 bases between them.

The chain uses TRBV5-1 and TRBJ1-1; 10 nucleotides align to TRBD1. The CDR3 extends over 16 amino acids. Germline V gene lookup returns CDR1 SGHRS and CDR2 YFSETQ. Trimming at V came to 0 bases and at J to 4 bases, leaving 6 bases not matched to a gene. CDR3 DNA sequence: TGCGCCAGCAGCTTGGTCGGGACAGGGGAATCCACTGAAGCTTTCTTT. Protein product: CASSLVGTGESTEAFF.

The chain recombines TRBV10-2 with TRBJ1-6, with no clear D. Between the trimmed V and J ends, which lost 3 bases and 6 bases, there was a span of 6 bases. Germline lookup yields CDR1 WSHSY and CDR2 SAAADI. This CDR3 spans 13 amino acids. The CDR3 region is CASSEFSNSPLHF. Here the CDR3 DNA reads TGCGCCAGCAGTGAATTTAGTAATTCACCCCTCCACTTT.

The genes are TRBV4-1 and TRBJ2-7; no clear D. The CDR3 sequence is 15 residues long. Between the trimmed V and J ends, which lost 0 bases and 0 bases, there was a span of 9 bases. CDR1 is MGHRA, CDR2 YSYEKL, per germline. The CDR3 loop reads CASSQEGRSSYEQYF. The DNA for the CDR3 is TGCGCCAGCAGCCAAGAGGGTCGTAGCTCCTACGAGCAGTACTTC.

This chain connects TRBV29-1 to TRBJ2-2; D unclear. The ends were cut back, 6 bases at V and 5 bases at J, with 13 bases in the middle. The CDR3 contains 13 residues. Germline CDR1 is SQVTM and CDR2 is ANQGSEA. The CDR3: CSVLPRWTGELFF. The CDR3 bases are TGCAGCGTGCTCCCCCGGTGGACCGGGGAGCTGTTTTTT.

The CDR3 coding sequence is TGTGCCATCAGTGAGACCCACGAGCAGTACTTC. Protein product: CAISETHEQYF. V is TRBV10-3 and J is TRBJ2-7, with D uncertain. V gave up 2 bases and J gave up 5 bases, with 4 bases separating them. The CDR3 contains 11 residues. Germline CDR1 reads ENHRY; CDR2 reads SYGVKD.

This chain links TRBV7-3 with TRBJ2-2, with TRBD1 as a possible D gene (7 bases). CDR1 is SGHTA, CDR2 FQGTGA, per germline. This CDR3 is 16 amino acids long. The germline V and J ends were trimmed by 5 bases and 8 bases, with 21 bases remaining between them. For the CDR3, the DNA is TGTGCCAGCAGCCAGGGGGGCGCCGGTTTCGAAGGGGAGCTGTTTTTT. Translated, it gives CASSQGGAGFEGELFF.

This rearrangement joins TRBV10-3 to TRBJ1-5; 8 nucleotides agree with TRBD1. This CDR3 is 15 amino acids long. Germline loops: CDR1 ENHRY, CDR2 SYGVKD. The ends lost 4 bases at V and 5 bases at J; junction bases unmatched: 7. CDR3 sequence (DNA): TGTGCCATCAGTGGAGACAGGGGAGGGGATCAGCCCCAGCATTTT. Translation: CAISGDRGGDQPQHF.

The chain joins TRBV7-2 to TRBJ2-1; D gene ambiguous. The CDR3 has 16 amino acids. V gave up 2 bases and J gave up 0 bases, with 11 bases separating them. Germline CDR1 reads SGHTA; CDR2 reads FQGNSA. CDR3 protein: CASSLTPESSYNEQFF. The CDR3 DNA reads TGTGCCAGCAGCTTAACCCCCGAGAGCTCCTACAATGAGCAGTTCTTC.

J is TRBJ1-1 and V is TRBV28, with 8 bases fitting TRBD1. The CDR3 covers 13 residues. The ends lost 4 bases at V and 6 bases at J; junction bases unmatched: 4. Per germline, CDR1 MDHEN and CDR2 SYDVKM. The CDR3 coding sequence is TGTGCCAGCAGTTCCGGACAGGGACCTGAAGCTTTCTTT. Protein product: CASSSGQGPEAFF.